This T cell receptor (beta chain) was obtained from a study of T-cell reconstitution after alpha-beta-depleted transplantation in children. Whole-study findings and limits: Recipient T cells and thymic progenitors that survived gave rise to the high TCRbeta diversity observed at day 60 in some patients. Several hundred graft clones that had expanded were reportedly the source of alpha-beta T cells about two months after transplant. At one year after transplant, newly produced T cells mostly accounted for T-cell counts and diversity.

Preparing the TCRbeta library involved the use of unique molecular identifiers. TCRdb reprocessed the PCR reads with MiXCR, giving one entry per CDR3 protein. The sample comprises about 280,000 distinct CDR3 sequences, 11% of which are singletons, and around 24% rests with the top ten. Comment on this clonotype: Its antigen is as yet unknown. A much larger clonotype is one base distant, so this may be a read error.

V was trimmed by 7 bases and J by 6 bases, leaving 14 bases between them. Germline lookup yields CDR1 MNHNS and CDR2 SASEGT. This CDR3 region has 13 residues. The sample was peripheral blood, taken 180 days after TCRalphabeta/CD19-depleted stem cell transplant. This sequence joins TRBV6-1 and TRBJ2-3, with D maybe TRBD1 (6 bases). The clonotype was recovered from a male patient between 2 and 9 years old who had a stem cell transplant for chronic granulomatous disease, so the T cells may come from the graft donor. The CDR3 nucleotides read TGTGCCAGCACTACCCAGGGGTGGGATACGCAGTATTTT. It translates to CASTTQGWDTQYF.